One and the same sample provided the 31 T cell receptor beta chains below, sequenced in a study of cytomegalovirus exposure and HLA in healthy donors. The PCR employed 60 Vbeta primers together with 13 Jbeta primers. Clones were read by immunoSEQ multiplex PCR, and TCRdb kept only the in-frame ones, dropping some. The sample yields 55,000 to 70,000 clones, 75% to 90% seen once. The sequencing sample was made of PBMCs. Every receptor here comes from a woman in her 30s in good health and CMV-seronegative.

This clone was recorded once. J is TRBJ1-1 and V is TRBV28; no reliable D call. Trimming took off 3 bases at V and 4 bases at J, with 9 bases between the two ends. From germline, CDR1 is MDHEN and CDR2 SYDVKM. CDR3 length: 13 amino acids. The CDR3 region has the DNA TGTGCCAGCAGTTTCGGGGTCCCCACTGAAGCTTTCTTT. This encodes CASSFGVPTEAFF. The full variable domain, completed using reference TRBV28 and TRBJ1-1, is DVKVTQSSRYLVKRTGEKVFLECVQDMDHENMFWYRQDPGLGLRLIYFSYDVKMKEKGDIPEGYSVSREKKERFSLILESASTNQTSMYLCASSFGVPTEAFFGQGTRLTVV.

The chain employs TRBV19 and TRBJ1-2, with 7 bases that match TRBD1. CDR3 length equals 13 residues. Losses at the gene ends were 6 bases for V and 4 bases for J; bases not matched to a gene: 5. Germline assignment: CDR1 LNHDA and CDR2 SQIVND (reference sequence). CDR3 sequence reads: CASSDRAVYGYTF. Here the CDR3 DNA reads TGTGCCAGTAGCGACAGGGCGGTCTATGGCTACACCTTC. Combining the CDR3 with reference TRBV19 and TRBJ1-2 gives the whole variable domain DGGITQSPKYLFRKEGQNVTLSCEQNLNHDAMYWYRQDPGQGLRLIYYSQIVNDFQKGDIAEGYSVSREKKESFPLTVTSAQKNPTAFYLCASSDRAVYGYTFGSGTRLTVV.

The chain couples TRBV7-9 to TRBJ1-4, with 8 bases aligning to TRBD1. CDR1 and CDR2 (germline): SEHNR, FQNEAQ (reference sequence). V gave up 0 bases and J gave up 6 bases; unmatched junction bases: 3. The CDR3 runs 15 residues. For the CDR3, the DNA is TGTGCCAGCAGCTTAGCCGGGACAGGCCATGAAAAACTGTTTTTT. Its translation: CASSLAGTGHEKLFF.

The gene calls are TRBV6-5 and TRBJ1-1, with 7 positions matching TRBD1. J lost 6 bases, V lost 10 bases, and 8 bases had no gene match. The CDR3 has 12 amino acids. Looked up from germline, CDR1 is MNHEY and CDR2 is SVGAGI. CDR3 sequence: CATESRGAEAFF. DNA for the CDR3: TGTGCCACCGAATCCAGGGGGGCTGAAGCTTTCTTT.

V usage is TRBV7-9 and J usage is TRBJ2-5; a possible D gene is TRBD1 (5 bases). TRBJ2-7 explains the end of the DNA better; the J call may be wrong. This CDR3 region has 14 residues. Germline lookup yields CDR1 SEHNR and CDR2 FQNEAQ (reference sequence). The CDR3 here is CASSKTPGRLEQYF. The CDR3 DNA follows: TGTGCCAGCAGCAAAACCCCAGGGCGTCTCGAGCAGTACTTC.

V usage is TRBV6-5 and J usage is TRBJ2-5, with D possibly being TRBD2 (5 bases). The J call could be wrong; TRBJ2-7 is a better fit for the DNA end. Germline V lookup: CDR1 MNHEY, CDR2 SVGAGI. The CDR3 is 14 amino acids. The CDR3 here is CASTRTVEGSEQYF. CDR3 sequence (DNA): TGTGCCAGCACCCGAACGGTAGAAGGGAGCGAGCAGTACTTC.

This sequence joins TRBV2 and TRBJ1-6, with D unclear. CDR3 size: 12 residues. CDR1 is SNHLY and CDR2 is FYNNEI in the germline V gene. V lost 7 bases, J lost 6 bases, and 7 bases lay in between. DNA for the CDR3: TGTGCCAGCACGACAACTAATTCACCCCTCCACTTT. Translating it yields CASTTTNSPLHF. The full variable domain, rest sourced from reference TRBV2 and TRBJ1-6, is EPEVTQTPSHQVTQMGQEVILRCVPISNHLYFYWYRQILGQKVEFLVSFYNNEISEKSEIFDDQFSVERPDGSNFTLKIRSTKLEDSAMYFCASTTTNSPLHFGNGTRLTVT.

V and J are TRBV7-2 and TRBJ1-2, with D perhaps matching TRBD1 (5 bases). The ends were cut back, 1 base at V and 0 bases at J, with 6 bases in the middle. CDR1 SGHTA and CDR2 FQGNSA come from the germline V gene. The CDR3 loop spans 14 amino acids. CDR3 sequence (DNA): TGTGCCAGCAGCTTAGGCAGGGCTAACTATGGCTACACCTTC. This translates into CASSLGRANYGYTF.

V gene TRBV7-3 combines with J gene TRBJ2-1; D call uncertain. Trimming removed 4 bases from V and 9 bases from J, with 10 bases in between. In germline, CDR1 is SGHTA, CDR2 FQGTGA. The CDR3 is made up of 12 amino acids. Here the CDR3 DNA reads TGTGCCAGCAGCTCTGGGCTGAGTGAGCAGTTCTTC. This codes for CASSSGLSEQFF.

The chain links TRBV7-3 to TRBJ2-5; the D gene is possibly TRBD2 (6 bases). Germline V gives CDR1 SGHTA, CDR2 FQGTGA. CDR3 length equals 14 residues. V was shortened by 0 bases and J by 1 base, with 6 bases between the two germline ends. CDR3 amino acids: CASSLTGGQETQYF. The CDR3 DNA sequence: TGTGCCAGCAGCTTAACGGGGGGCCAAGAGACCCAGTACTTC.

The CDR3 sequence: CASRGLEQYF. CDR3 in DNA: TGCGCCAGCAGGGGACTCGAGCAGTACTTC. The genes are TRBV23-1 and TRBJ2-7; D is perhaps TRBD2 (6 bases). TRBV23-1 is assigned to the ORF class and has an uncertain function. This CDR3 has 10 amino acids. V was cut by 6 bases and J by 6 bases, with 6 bases left in between.

The genes are TRBV30 and TRBJ2-7, with a weak D call TRBD2 (5 bases). With 3 bases removed from V and 4 bases from J, the gap between germline ends came to 10 bases. The CDR3 is made up of 12 amino acids. Germline V lookup: CDR1 GTSNPN, CDR2 SVGIG (reference sequence). CDR3 loop: CAWREDSYEQYF. CDR3 nucleotides: TGTGCCTGGAGAGAGGACTCTTACGAGCAGTACTTC.

This chain uses TRBV4-1 with TRBJ1-4; no clear D. V was pared by 1 base and J by 0 bases, with 12 bases between. The CDR3 runs 17 residues. In germline, CDR1 is MGHRA, CDR2 YSYEKL. CDR3 sequence reads: CASSQVLQYATNEKLFF. The CDR3 DNA sequence: TGCGCCAGCAGCCAAGTTCTTCAGTATGCAACTAATGAAAAACTGTTTTTT.

The chain joins TRBV27 to TRBJ2-5; 9 bases line up with TRBD1. The J call may not be correct, given that the DNA end is closer to TRBJ2-7. In germline, CDR1 is MNHEY, CDR2 SMNVEV (reference sequence). CDR3 length: 16 residues. The CDR3 DNA reads TGTGCCAGCAGTTTTGGGACAGGGAGATCCACCTACGAGCAGTACTTC. This sequence encodes CASSFGTGRSTYEQYF.

This chain connects TRBV6-5 to TRBJ1-2, with D possibly matching TRBD1 (6 bases). This CDR3 comprises 16 residues. CDR1 and CDR2 (germline): MNHEY, SVGAGI. V was shortened by 0 bases and J by 8 bases, with 19 bases between the two germline ends. The CDR3 region is CASSYSNTGQGKGYTF. The CDR3 DNA is TGTGCCAGCAGTTACTCAAACACAGGGCAAGGGAAGGGCTACACCTTC.

V usage is TRBV6-1 and J usage is TRBJ1-1; 9 bases are a match to TRBD1. CDR1 is MNHNS and CDR2 is SASEGT in the germline V gene. V dropped 5 bases and J dropped 5; count of bases not matched to a gene: 9. The CDR3 is 15 residues long. In DNA, the CDR3 is TGTGCCAGCAGTTCACAGGGGGCGAGTGGAACTGAAGCTTTCTTT. Protein: CASSSQGASGTEAFF.

The V and J genes are TRBV7-9 and TRBJ1-5, with 10 bases aligning to TRBD1. Per the germline V gene, CDR1 is SEHNR and CDR2 is FQNEAQ (reference sequence). Trimming cost V 1 base and J 3 bases; bases outside gene matches: 6. The CDR3 has 17 residues. The CDR3 is CASSLEGTGVINQPQHF. CDR3 bases: TGTGCCAGCAGCTTAGAGGGGACAGGGGTCATCAATCAGCCCCAGCATTTT.

This rearrangement joins TRBV6-5 to TRBJ2-5, with a weak D call TRBD1 (5 bases). The tail of the sequence fits TRBJ2-7 better, so the J call may be wrong. The CDR3 runs to 13 residues. Germline V gene lookup returns CDR1 MNHEY and CDR2 SVGAGI. Written as DNA, the CDR3 is TGTGCCAGCAGTTACGATCGACAGTACGAGCAGTACTTC. It translates to CASSYDRQYEQYF.

The V gene is TRBV5-6, the J gene TRBJ2-5; possibly TRBD1 for D (6 bases). The J call may be mistaken, given a closer DNA end match to TRBJ2-7. The CDR3 has 15 residues. Germline values: CDR1 SGHDT, CDR2 YYEEEE. As DNA, the CDR3 is TGTGCCAGCAGCCATCGGACAGAGGGCTCCTACGAGCAGTACTTC. It specifies CASSHRTEGSYEQYF.

The chain joins TRBV21-1 to TRBJ1-1. TRBV21-1 is classified as a pseudogene. The CDR3 has 18 residues. The CDR3 region is CASSKARGGGPLNTEAFF. The CDR3 nucleotides are TGTGCCAGCAGCAAAGCGCGGGGAGGCGGCCCCTTGAACACTGAAGCTTTCTTT.

The chain employs TRBV7-9 and TRBJ2-5; D gene uncertain. TRBJ2-7 explains the end of the DNA better; the J call may be wrong. The CDR3 consists of 15 residues. Germline V gene sequence: CDR1 SEHNR, CDR2 FQNEAQ (reference sequence). The CDR3: CASSLTWADMHEQYF. The CDR3 DNA is TGTGCCAGCAGCTTAACCTGGGCCGACATGCACGAGCAGTACTTC.

Worth noting for this clone: The junction shows a germline mismatch at one end, possibly a read error. This sequence joins TRBV19 and TRBJ2-7; 9 bases align to TRBD1. CDR1 and CDR2 from the germline V gene are LNHDA and SQIVND (reference sequence). The CDR3 is made up of 13 amino acids. The CDR3 protein is CASSRVPGQGSSF. DNA for the CDR3: TGTGCCAGTAGCCGGGTCCCGGGACAGGGATCCTCCTTC.

The CDR3 DNA reads TGTGCCAGCAGCTTACAGCGGGAGAGCCTCGAGCAGTACTTC. Protein: CASSLQRESLEQYF. The J gene is TRBJ2-7, the V gene TRBV7-2, with 8 nucleotides matching TRBD2. From germline, CDR1 is SGHTA and CDR2 FQGNSA. Trimming cost V 2 bases and J 6 bases; bases outside gene matches: 6. CDR3 length: 14 residues.

This chain links TRBV28 with TRBJ1-5, with 7 bases identical to TRBD1. Germline loops: CDR1 MDHEN, CDR2 SYDVKM. The CDR3 is 15 residues long. Unmatched junction bases numbered 9, after V lost 6 bases and J lost 4 bases. The CDR3 region has the DNA TGTGCCAGCAGATCCGAGGACAGGCGTAATCAGCCCCAGCATTTT. It codes for CASRSEDRRNQPQHF.

The J gene is TRBJ2-5, the V gene TRBV7-3; tentatively, D is TRBD2 (7 bases). Trimming pared 5 bases from V and 5 bases from J, leaving 12 bases between. Per the germline V gene, CDR1 is SGHTA and CDR2 is FQGTGA. CDR3 size: 13 residues. This chain's CDR3 is CASSQQGGETQYF. In nucleotides, the CDR3 is TGTGCCAGCAGCCAACAGGGAGGGGAGACCCAGTACTTC.

This chain links TRBV5-1 with TRBJ1-5; 10 nucleotides line up with TRBD1. Looked up from germline, CDR1 is SGHRS and CDR2 is YFSETQ. This CDR3 region has 14 residues. V was clipped by 4 bases and J by 5 bases; unmatched bases: 3. CDR3 loop: CASSAGTGDQPQHF. The CDR3, as DNA: TGCGCCAGCAGCGCTGGGACAGGGGATCAGCCCCAGCATTTT.

A single count supports this clone. This sequence joins TRBV7-2 and TRBJ1-1; TRBD1 aligns across 7 bases. From germline, CDR1 is SGHTA and CDR2 FQGNSA. V dropped 1 base and J dropped 6; count of bases not matched to a gene: 2. The CDR3 is 13 residues long. This CDR3 reads CASSLDRGAEAFF. In DNA form, the CDR3 reads TGTGCCAGCAGCTTAGACAGGGGAGCTGAAGCTTTCTTT.

This clone was seen only once. The rearrangement joins TRBV9 to TRBJ1-2, with 9 nucleotides matching TRBD1. Germline-derived CDR1 and CDR2 are SGDLS and YYNGEE. Trimming at V came to 4 bases and at J to 7 bases, leaving 11 bases not matched to a gene. This CDR3 is built from 15 residues. The CDR3 loop is CASSLRTGATVGYTF. The CDR3 coding sequence is TGTGCCAGCAGCTTACGGACAGGGGCGACGGTTGGCTACACCTTC.

The chain has TRBV5-1 and TRBJ2-3, with 9 nucleotides matching TRBD2. Losses at the gene ends were 0 bases for V and 4 bases for J; bases not matched to a gene: 3. In germline, CDR1 is SGHRS, CDR2 YFSETQ. The CDR3 is made up of 15 amino acids. The CDR3 DNA reads as TGCGCCAGCAGCTTGGGGGAGCGGGAGGCAGATACGCAGTATTTT. This encodes CASSLGEREADTQYF.

The chain couples TRBV7-2 to TRBJ2-3; 9 bases align to TRBD2. In germline, CDR1 is SGHTA, CDR2 FQGNSA. V was clipped by 1 base and J by 4 bases; unmatched bases: 3. The CDR3 spans 15 residues. The CDR3 DNA reads TGTGCCAGCAGCTTAGGCCTAGCGGGATCAGATACGCAGTATTTT. Translated, it gives CASSLGLAGSDTQYF.

This chain links TRBV5-4 with TRBJ2-3; TRBD2 aligns across 14 bases. V was clipped by 4 bases and J by 8 bases; unmatched bases: 9. The CDR3 spans 16 residues. In germline, CDR1 is SGHNT, CDR2 YYREEE (reference sequence). Written as DNA, the CDR3 is TGTGCCAGCAGCATGGGGACTAGCGGGAGAGTACGTACGCAGTATTTT. The encoded protein is CASSMGTSGRVRTQYF.